The T cell receptor beta chain under discussion was sequenced for a study of blood T cell repertoires in COVID-19. The protocol was immunoSEQ multiplex PCR, while the TCRdb copy is restricted to in-frame clones and leaves out a portion. Counted here are about 160,000 clones, approximately 90% occurring once; the ten biggest clones make up 6.5% to 8%. This clone came up a few times. Germline and junction disagree at one end, which may indicate a read error. The CDR3 is 11 residues long. The germline gives CDR1 MNHEY, CDR2 SVGAGI. Symptom resolution, clearance, or two negative PCRs marked donors in Cohort 3 as recovered.

The specimen sequenced was PBMCs or T cells enriched from blood (not recorded which). The origin of this receptor is a woman in her forties or fifties who had recovered from COVID-19. The V and J genes are TRBV6-5 and TRBJ2-7, with 11 bases lining up with TRBD1. The CDR3 DNA sequence: TGTGCCAGCAGCTGGACAGGGGGCGTAGTCTTC. It is translated as CASSWTGGVVF.